This entry lists 21 T cell receptor beta chains sequenced from one sample in a study of cytomegalovirus exposure and HLA in healthy donors (dated by TCRdb to 2015 to 2018). Library prep was done by the immunoSEQ multiplex PCR assay. Imported from immuneACCESS, the table was reduced by TCRdb to in-frame sequences with V and J called. These copies leave out some clones; in studies compared against another copy, an unresolved V gene accounts for under half, and the cause of the remainder is not known. This sample is represented by more than 140,000 clones; approximately 91% of them were singletons. Clones ranked in the top ten supply 3.3% of the sample. Input material: PBMCs. Receptors were obtained from a woman under 30 in good health and CMV-seropositive.

The chain employs TRBV27 and TRBJ1-5, with 10 bases fitting TRBD1. The CDR3 runs to 13 residues. The trim removed 9 bases at V and 7 bases at J, leaving 6 bases unmatched. Germline lookup yields CDR1 MNHEY and CDR2 SMNVEV (reference sequence). CDR3 sequence reads: CARLGQGYQPQHF. The CDR3 bases are TGTGCCAGACTGGGACAGGGGTACCAGCCCCAGCATTTT.

This chain joins TRBV5-1 and TRBJ2-5, with 8 bases that match TRBD1. The J call may be wrong; the DNA end is better matched by TRBJ2-7. CDR3 length equals 14 residues. Per the germline V gene, CDR1 is SGHRS and CDR2 is YFSETQ. The CDR3 DNA follows: TGCGCCAGCAGCCCTCAGGGGGCGAATTCCGAGCAGTACTTC. Its translation is CASSPQGANSEQYF.

CDR3 DNA: TGCGCCAGCAGCCAAGCCGGGACAGGGGATTACAATGAGCAGTTCTTC. It encodes CASSQAGTGDYNEQFF. The rearrangement joins TRBV4-3 to TRBJ2-1; TRBD1 matches 10 bases. The junction had 4 bases not matched to a gene; V was cut back by 1 base and J by 4 bases. This CDR3 has 16 amino acids. CDR1 and CDR2 from the germline V gene are LGHNA and YSLEER.

There are a few counts of this clone. This chain connects TRBV5-4 to TRBJ2-7, with 7 bases lining up with TRBD1. There are 16 residues in the CDR3. Germline V gene lookup returns CDR1 SGHNT and CDR2 YYREEE (reference sequence). V gave up 3 bases and J gave up 1 base; unmatched junction bases: 10. CDR3 nucleotides: TGTGCCAGCAGCTCCCGTGGGTCGACAGGGTCCTACGAGCAGTACTTC. As protein: CASSSRGSTGSYEQYF.

This chain joins TRBV4-1 and TRBJ1-1; TRBD1 might be the D (6 bases). CDR1 is MGHRA and CDR2 is YSYEKL in the germline V gene. Trimming removed 1 base at V and 5 bases at J, with 17 bases between. The CDR3 is 16 amino acids. The chain's CDR3 is CASSQGFMGASTEAFF. DNA of the CDR3: TGCGCCAGCAGCCAAGGCTTCATGGGGGCCAGTACTGAAGCTTTCTTT.

The CDR3, as DNA: TGTGCCAGCAGCTTAGGAGAGTTCGAGCAGTACTTC. It translates to CASSLGEFEQYF. This rearrangement joins TRBV11-3 to TRBJ2-7, with D hard to call. Trimming stripped 1 base from V and 6 bases from J, with 7 bases between. Looked up from germline, CDR1 is SGHNT and CDR2 is YENEEA. CDR3 length: 12 amino acids.

The J gene is TRBJ2-1, the V gene TRBV7-8; D not certain. Trimming removed 5 bases from V and 3 bases from J, with 8 bases in between. This CDR3 has 13 residues. CDR1 SGHVS and CDR2 FQNEAQ come from the germline V gene. For the CDR3, the DNA is TGTGCCAGCAGCCCTCCTAGCTACAATGAGCAGTTCTTC. This codes for CASSPPSYNEQFF. Complete variable domain (other parts from reference TRBV7-8 and TRBJ2-1): GAGVSQSPRYKVAKRGQDVALRCDPISGHVSLFWYQQALGQGPEFLTYFQNEAQLDKSGLPSDRFFAERPEGSVSTLKIQRTQQEDSAVYLCASSPPSYNEQFFGPGTRLTVL.

This chain's CDR3 is CASSVTGVTNEKLFF. Written as DNA, the CDR3 is TGTGCCAGCAGTGTGACAGGCGTAACTAATGAAAAACTGTTTTTT. V and J are TRBV6-1 and TRBJ1-4, with D perhaps matching TRBD1 (6 bases). V gave up 4 bases and J gave up 1 base, with 10 bases separating them. Germline CDR1 is MNHNS and CDR2 is SASEGT. The CDR3 contains 15 residues.

The CDR3, as DNA: TGTGCCAGCAGTTTTTCACCCAGGGGGCCTGGCGGCTACACCTTC. It yields the protein CASSFSPRGPGGYTF. The rearrangement joins TRBV28 to TRBJ1-2; 8 bases are a match to TRBD1. In germline, CDR1 is MDHEN, CDR2 SYDVKM. Losses at the gene ends were 3 bases for V and 8 bases for J; bases not matched to a gene: 11. There are 15 residues in the CDR3.

V and J are TRBV11-2 and TRBJ2-1; 9 bases agree with TRBD1. Unmatched junction bases numbered 6, after V lost 5 bases and J lost 4 bases. Germline V CDR1 and CDR2: SGHAT, FQNNGV. The CDR3 sequence is 15 residues long. As DNA, the CDR3 is TGTGCCAGCAGCCTACCTGGGACAGGGTACAATGAGCAGTTCTTC. As protein: CASSLPGTGYNEQFF.

Turning to this clone: Other DNA sequences from this sample encode an identical CDR3 as well. This rearrangement joins TRBV5-1 to TRBJ2-5, with 10 bases identical to TRBD1. This CDR3 is built from 14 residues. Germline assignment: CDR1 SGHRS and CDR2 YFSETQ. The V gene end was trimmed by 4 bases and the J gene end by 4 bases; junction bases not matched to a gene: 4. The chain's CDR3 is CASSGRTGGETQYF. The CDR3 DNA is TGCGCCAGCAGCGGGCGGACAGGGGGAGAGACCCAGTACTTC.

The chain joins TRBV28 to TRBJ2-7; 10 bases line up with TRBD1. The J segment lost 4 bases and the V segment lost 8 bases, leaving 2 bases of the junction unmatched. The CDR3 totals 12 residues. Germline V gene data show CDR1 as MDHEN and CDR2 as SYDVKM. In DNA form, the CDR3 reads TGTGCCAGCCGACAGGGGGCTTACGAGCAGTACTTC. Translation gives CASRQGAYEQYF. Full variable domain (remainder filled in from reference TRBV28 and TRBJ2-7): DVKVTQSSRYLVKRTGEKVFLECVQDMDHENMFWYRQDPGLGLRLIYFSYDVKMKEKGDIPEGYSVSREKKERFSLILESASTNQTSMYLCASRQGAYEQYFGPGTRLTVT.

The V gene is TRBV9, the J gene TRBJ2-3; no firm D call. The V end was cut by 1 base, the J end by 4 bases, with 10 bases between. This CDR3 region has 14 residues. From germline, CDR1 is SGDLS and CDR2 YYNGEE. This CDR3 is CASSVSLGSDTQYF. DNA of the CDR3: TGTGCCAGCAGCGTAAGCCTAGGATCAGATACGCAGTATTTT. The variable domain in full, with the rest retrieved from reference TRBV9 and TRBJ2-3, is DSGVTQTPKHLITATGQRVTLRCSPRSGDLSVYWYQQSLDQGLQFLIQYYNGEERAKGNILERFSAQQFPDLHSELNLSSLELGDSALYFCASSVSLGSDTQYFGPGTRLTVL.

The rearrangement uses TRBV11-3 and TRBJ2-3; 12 bases line up with TRBD2. J gave up 1 base and V 5 bases, and 4 bases lay outside the gene matches. CDR3 length: 16 amino acids. The germline V gene has CDR1 SGHNT and CDR2 YENEEA. In DNA form, the CDR3 reads TGTGCCAGCAGCCCCCGACTAGCGGGAGGCACAGATACGCAGTATTTT. Protein: CASSPRLAGGTDTQYF.

J is TRBJ1-5 and V is TRBV6-6; TRBD1 might be the D (5 bases). Trimming stripped 6 bases from V and 0 bases from J, with 12 bases between. Germline values: CDR1 MNHNY, CDR2 SVGAGI (reference sequence). The CDR3 consists of 15 residues. The CDR3 here is CASSSGGDSNQPQHF. The CDR3 nucleotides read TGTGCCAGCAGCTCCGGGGGTGATAGCAATCAGCCCCAGCATTTT.

This clone was counted only a few times. This chain connects TRBV18 to TRBJ2-3; D is possibly TRBD2 (5 bases). The CDR3 sequence is 17 residues long. The V end was cut by 2 bases, the J end by 2 bases, with 17 bases between. Germline CDR1 is KGHSH and CDR2 is LQKENI. CDR3 protein: CASSPSRSGSTTDTQYF. DNA of the CDR3: TGTGCCAGCTCACCATCGCGGTCGGGATCAACCACAGATACGCAGTATTTT.

The chain is built from TRBV6-1 and TRBJ2-7; TRBD2 aligns across 9 bases. The junction had 5 bases not matched to a gene; V was cut back by 2 bases and J by 3 bases. This CDR3 contains 15 residues. Per germline, CDR1 MNHNS and CDR2 SASEGT. CDR3 sequence reads: CASSERLAVDYEQYF. CDR3 DNA: TGTGCCAGCAGTGAAAGACTAGCGGTCGACTACGAGCAGTACTTC.

This clone was observed a single time. The chain has TRBV4-1 and TRBJ1-5, with D unclear. Germline lookup yields CDR1 MGHRA and CDR2 YSYEKL. V was clipped by 0 bases and J by 1 base, with 4 bases between them. This CDR3 is built from 14 residues. CDR3 bases: TGCGCCAGCAGCCAAGACAGGAGCAATCAGCCCCAGCATTTT. Its translation is CASSQDRSNQPQHF.

The chain links TRBV30 to TRBJ2-7; weak D call: TRBD1 (5 bases). Germline assignment: CDR1 GTSNPN and CDR2 SVGIG (reference sequence). The germline V and J ends were trimmed by 4 bases and 5 bases, with 18 bases remaining between them. CDR3 length: 14 amino acids. The CDR3, as DNA: TGTGCCTGGACCCGCCTAAGGGGCGGCGACGAGCAGTACTTC. Encoded protein: CAWTRLRGGDEQYF. Using reference TRBV30 and TRBJ2-7 for the parts outside the CDR3, the full variable domain is SQTIHQWPATLVQPVGSPLSLECTVEGTSNPNLYWYRQAAGRGLQLLFYSVGIGQISSEVPQNLSASRPQDRQFILSSKKLLLSDSGFYLCAWTRLRGGDEQYFGPGTRLTVT.

This rearrangement joins TRBV27 to TRBJ2-3; D is uncertain. Trimming pared 3 bases from V and 5 bases from J, leaving 15 bases between. This CDR3 comprises 15 residues. CDR1 MNHEY and CDR2 SMNVEV come from the germline V gene (reference sequence). CDR3 region: CASSFLGSGEDTQYF. DNA of the CDR3: TGTGCCAGCAGTTTTCTGGGCAGTGGTGAAGATACGCAGTATTTT.

This rearrangement joins TRBV11-2 to TRBJ1-5; the D is unclear. The CDR3 totals 16 residues. Germline V CDR1 and CDR2: SGHAT, FQNNGV. Trimming stripped 1 base from V and 0 bases from J, with 10 bases between. The CDR3 DNA is TGTGCCAGCAGCTTAGGAGGAATTGGTAGCAATCAGCCCCAGCATTTT. Amino acid sequence: CASSLGGIGSNQPQHF.